The 15 T cell receptor beta chains below come from one sample, sequenced in a study of blood T cell repertoires in COVID-19. TCRdb keeps only in-frame clones here, not all; method: immunoSEQ multiplex PCR. The sample consists of about 280,000 clones, 82% of them appearing once. The source material was PBMCs or T cells enriched from blood (not recorded which). Source of these receptors: a middle-aged man who had been exposed to COVID-19.

This clone was counted a few times. This sequence joins TRBV7-3 and TRBJ2-1; TRBD2 aligns across 9 bases. The CDR3 extends over 15 amino acids. Germline CDR1 is SGHTA and CDR2 is FQGTGA. Germline trimming cut 2 bases from V and 7 bases from J; bases unmatched to any gene: 6. The CDR3 DNA sequence: TGTGCCAGCAGCTTACGTGGCGGGAGGGCTAATGAGCAGTTCTTC. This gives the protein CASSLRGGRANEQFF.

The chain joins TRBV7-2 to TRBJ2-7; TRBD2 agrees at 8 bases. The trim removed 3 bases at V and 3 bases at J, leaving 4 bases unmatched. The CDR3 is 14 amino acids. Germline V CDR1 and CDR2: SGHTA, FQGNSA. CDR3 DNA: TGTGCCAGCAGCTTTACTAGCGGCGACTACGAGCAGTACTTC. It codes for CASSFTSGDYEQYF.

The gene calls are TRBV6-1 and TRBJ2-7; D is unclear. The germline V gene encodes CDR1 MNHNS and CDR2 SASEGT. This CDR3 comprises 13 residues. V gave up 3 bases and J gave up 4 bases, with 10 bases separating them. DNA for the CDR3: TGTGCCAGCAGTGATTTATCTCGGTACGAGCAGTACTTC. Its protein product is CASSDLSRYEQYF.

This clone was observed once. The chain joins TRBV20-1 to TRBJ2-7; D is perhaps TRBD1 (5 bases). Trimming shortened V by 3 bases and J by 0 bases, and 15 bases separated the two germline ends. Germline CDR1 reads DFQATT; CDR2 reads SNEGSKA (reference sequence). The CDR3 spans 15 residues. CDR3: CSASPVGTGSYEQYF. DNA for the CDR3: TGCAGTGCTAGTCCCGTAGGAACAGGCTCCTACGAGCAGTACTTC.

The chain recombines TRBV19 with TRBJ2-1, with a possible D match to TRBD2 (6 bases). The CDR3 runs 12 residues. The V end was cut by 5 bases, the J end by 10 bases, with 12 bases between. The germline gives CDR1 LNHDA, CDR2 SQIVND (reference sequence). The chain's CDR3 is CASSVLSGEQFF. DNA for the CDR3: TGTGCCAGTAGTGTACTTAGCGGAGAGCAGTTCTTC.

This clone has only one observation. The CDR3 nucleotides are TGTGCCAGCAGTTTACTTCAGGGGGACAACATGAACACTGAAGCTTTCTTT. This gives the protein CASSLLQGDNMNTEAFF. The chain employs TRBV27 and TRBJ1-1; TRBD1 agrees at 7 bases. This CDR3 region has 17 residues. Germline CDR1 and CDR2: MNHEY and SMNVEV (reference sequence). Losses at the gene ends were 2 bases for V and 0 bases for J; bases not matched to a gene: 9.

This rearrangement joins TRBV18 to TRBJ2-7; TRBD2 aligns across 7 bases. Germline lookup yields CDR1 KGHSH and CDR2 LQKENI. After removal of 2 bases from V and 4 bases from J, the junction contained 14 bases not matched to a gene. The CDR3 runs 17 residues. The CDR3 loop reads CASSPVFRGSVAYEQYF. For the CDR3, the DNA is TGTGCCAGCTCACCAGTTTTCCGCGGGAGTGTCGCTTACGAGCAGTACTTC.

The chain links TRBV19 to TRBJ2-3; TRBD1 might be the D (5 bases). The CDR3 spans 16 residues. Trimming took off 2 bases at V and 4 bases at J, with 16 bases between the two ends. Germline V gene data show CDR1 as LNHDA and CDR2 as SQIVND (reference sequence). The CDR3 region is CASSISRRWGADTQYF. The CDR3 DNA is TGTGCCAGTAGTATAAGTCGCAGGTGGGGCGCAGATACGCAGTATTTT.

J is TRBJ1-1 and V is TRBV10-3; D may be TRBD1 (6 bases). Germline CDR1 reads ENHRY; CDR2 reads SYGVKD. The CDR3 runs 14 residues. V lost 3 bases to trimming and J lost 0 bases, with 8 bases between them. The CDR3 region has the DNA TGTGCCATCAGTGATACAGGGATGAACACTGAAGCTTTCTTT. It specifies CAISDTGMNTEAFF.

J is TRBJ2-1 and V is TRBV19; TRBD2 might be the D (6 bases). Germline values: CDR1 LNHDA, CDR2 SQIVND (reference sequence). The length of the CDR3 is 16 residues. V was cut by 3 bases and J by 3 bases, with 15 bases left in between. The CDR3 loop reads CASSIRSGQHYNEQFF. In DNA form, the CDR3 reads TGTGCCAGTAGTATCCGAAGCGGGCAACACTACAATGAGCAGTTCTTC.

The rearrangement links TRBV5-5 to TRBJ1-2; D gene uncertain. There are 12 residues in the CDR3. In germline, CDR1 is SGHKS, CDR2 YYEKEE (reference sequence). V lost 3 bases, J lost 2 bases, and 5 bases lay in between. The CDR3 nucleotides read TGTGCCAGCAGCTGGGAGAACTATGGCTACACCTTC. Protein: CASSWENYGYTF. The whole variable domain, filled in from reference TRBV5-5 and TRBJ1-2, reads DAGVTQSPTHLIKTRGQQVTLRCSPISGHKSVSWYQQVLGQGPQFIFQYYEKEERGRGNFPDRFSARQFPNYSSELNVNALLLGDSALYLCASSWENYGYTFGSGTRLTVV.

The rearrangement links TRBV6-5 to TRBJ2-3; possible D gene TRBD1, 6 bases. Germline loops: CDR1 MNHEY, CDR2 SVGAGI. This CDR3 contains 12 residues. V lost 5 bases to trimming and J lost 9 bases, with 12 bases between them. CDR3 bases: TGTGCCAGCAGTCCCCAGGGGAGAACGCAGTATTTT. Residues: CASSPQGRTQYF.

V gene TRBV10-2 combines with J gene TRBJ2-2, with 7 positions matching TRBD1. This CDR3 comprises 19 residues. Germline CDR1 WSHSY, CDR2 SAAADI. With 6 bases clipped from V and 4 bases from J, the junction kept 20 bases outside the gene matches. The CDR3 region is CASRRWLLRQGSGTGELFF. The CDR3 DNA reads as TGCGCCAGCAGGCGATGGTTGTTACGACAGGGCAGTGGCACCGGGGAGCTGTTTTTT.

The chain carries TRBV3-1 (or the pseudogene TRBV3-2) and TRBJ2-7; weak D call: TRBD2 (5 bases). The germline CDR1 and CDR2 sequences are LGHDT and YNNKEL (reference sequence). V dropped 0 bases and J dropped 5 bases, with 14 bases sitting between them. CDR3 length: 15 residues. CDR3 nucleotide sequence: TGTGCCAGCAGCCAAGAACTGCGACTACTTGACGAGCAGTACTTC. It yields the protein CASSQELRLLDEQYF.

This clone was seen only once. The chain links TRBV29-1 to TRBJ1-1, with D perhaps TRBD1 (5 bases). Trimming removed 4 bases from V and 4 bases from J, with 13 bases in between. This CDR3 is built from 13 residues. Germline V lookup: CDR1 SQVTM, CDR2 ANQGSEA. The CDR3 nucleotides are TGCAGCGTTGGGGGCAGGGCTCTCACTGAAGCTTTCTTT. Amino acids: CSVGGRALTEAFF.